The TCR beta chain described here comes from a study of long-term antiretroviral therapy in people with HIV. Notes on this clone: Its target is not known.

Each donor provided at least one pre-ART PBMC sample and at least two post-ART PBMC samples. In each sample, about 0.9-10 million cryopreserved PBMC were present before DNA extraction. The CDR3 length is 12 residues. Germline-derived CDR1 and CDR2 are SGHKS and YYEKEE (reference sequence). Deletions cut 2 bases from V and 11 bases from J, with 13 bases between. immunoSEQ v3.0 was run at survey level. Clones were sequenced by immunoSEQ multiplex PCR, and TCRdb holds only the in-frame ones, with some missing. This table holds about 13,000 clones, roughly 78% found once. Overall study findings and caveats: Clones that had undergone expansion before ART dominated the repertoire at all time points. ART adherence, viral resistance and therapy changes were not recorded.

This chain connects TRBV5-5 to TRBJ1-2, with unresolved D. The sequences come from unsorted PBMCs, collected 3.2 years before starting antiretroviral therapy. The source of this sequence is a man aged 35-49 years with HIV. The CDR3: CASSLFGDAYTF. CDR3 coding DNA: TGTGCCAGCAGCTTATTTGGAGATGCGTACACCTTC.